Sequencing of this T cell receptor beta chain was carried out in a study of cytomegalovirus exposure and HLA in healthy donors. The table lists this clone with a count of one. Deletions cut 2 bases from V and 4 bases from J, with 5 bases between. The CDR3 is 13 residues long. Germline values: CDR1 MNHEY, CDR2 SVGAGI. The PCR had 60 Vbeta and 13 Jbeta primers. Sequencing used immunoSEQ multiplex PCR; TCRdb keeps in-frame clones, though not all of them. The sample shows 150,000 to 200,000 clones, 76% of them seen only once. Despite likely unrecorded immune exposures, the donors were nominally healthy at the time of sampling.

This sequence originates from a male donor in good health and CMV-seronegative. Sequences were obtained from PBMCs. This chain joins TRBV6-5 and TRBJ2-2; D is ambiguous. CDR3 DNA sequence: TGTGCCAGCAGTTACCTAACCACCGGGGAGCTGTTTTTT. This encodes CASSYLTTGELFF.